These 30 T cell receptor beta chains came from one sample sequenced in a study of T cell repertoires in cytomegalovirus infection. TCRdb analysed the reads with MiXCR anew, one entry per CDR3 protein. The data contain approximately 170,000 distinct CDR3 sequences, roughly 17% of them singletons. Sequences were obtained from CD8+ T cells from PBMCs. These receptor sequences come from a human donor in good health (CMV status not recorded). Some clones in this sample may be carry-over from other donors' samples.

The chain recombines TRBV19 with TRBJ2-1, with 9 bases that match TRBD2. V shed 3 bases, J shed 14 bases, and the junction held 11 bases outside the gene matches. The germline V gene has CDR1 LNHDA and CDR2 SQIVND (reference sequence). The CDR3 spans 14 residues. CDR3 region: CASSMGIAGEVEFF. CDR3 nucleotides: TGTGCCAGTAGTATGGGGATAGCGGGAGAGGTGGAGTTCTTC.

In this sample, this clonotype turned up a few times. This chain joins TRBV6-5 and TRBJ2-7; 10 bases are a match to TRBD2. The germline gives CDR1 MNHEY, CDR2 SVGAGI. The CDR3 covers 19 residues. V shed 3 bases and J 4 bases; nucleotides not matched to a gene: 18. The DNA for the CDR3 is TGTGCCAGCAGTTATCAAGATGGGGAAGCGGGAGGGCCGGGGTACGAGCAGTACTTC. Encoded protein: CASSYQDGEAGGPGYEQYF.

In this sample, this clonotype turned up a few times. The chain combines TRBV6-2 or TRBV6-3 with TRBJ1-5; D not certain. The CDR3 has 13 amino acids. The germline V gene encodes CDR1 MNHEY and CDR2 SVGEGT. The ends were cut back, 2 bases at V and 7 bases at J, with 9 bases in the middle. CDR3: CASSYGPLQPQHF. The DNA of the CDR3 is TGTGCCAGCAGTTACGGCCCTCTACAGCCCCAGCATTTT.

This clonotype was recorded a few times. The rearrangement uses TRBV28 and TRBJ2-7; D unresolved. The CDR3 has 13 residues. V was clipped by 4 bases and J by 4 bases, with 11 bases between them. Germline-derived CDR1 and CDR2 are MDHEN and SYDVKM. The CDR3 DNA follows: TGTGCCAGCAGTTCCCCTACACGATACGAGCAGTACTTC. Encoded protein: CASSSPTRYEQYF.

This clonotype showed up just a few times. The chain employs TRBV5-6 and TRBJ2-1, with D possibly matching TRBD2 (5 bases). Germline-derived CDR1 and CDR2 are SGHDT and YYEEEE. V was trimmed by 0 bases and J by 12 bases, leaving 10 bases between them. The CDR3 contains 12 residues. CDR3 DNA sequence: TGTGCCAGCAGCTTGGAAGGGAGCGGGCAGTTCTTC. Encoded protein: CASSLEGSGQFF.

This clonotype was detected only a few times. This chain connects TRBV4-1 to TRBJ2-1; TRBD2 aligns across 7 bases. V was clipped by 4 bases and J by 0 bases; unmatched bases: 6. Per germline, CDR1 MGHRA and CDR2 YSYEKL. The CDR3 loop spans 16 amino acids. CDR3 region: CASSLGEGFSYNEQFF. CDR3 bases: TGCGCCAGCAGCCTCGGGGAGGGATTCTCCTACAATGAGCAGTTCTTC.

The V gene is TRBV7-2, the J gene TRBJ2-7; the D gene is possibly TRBD1 (5 bases). V was clipped by 5 bases and J by 1 base, with 15 bases between them. CDR1 SGHTA and CDR2 FQGNSA come from the germline V gene. The CDR3 loop spans 15 amino acids. The CDR3 DNA reads TGTGCCAGCAGCCCTTCCCCTCAGGGTTCCTACGAGCAGTACTTC. Protein product: CASSPSPQGSYEQYF.

The genes are TRBV20-1 and TRBJ2-7; 7 bases are shared with TRBD2. The CDR3 is made up of 14 amino acids. V lost 4 bases and J lost 0; bases outside the gene matches: 6. Germline lookup yields CDR1 DFQATT and CDR2 SNEGSKA (reference sequence). This CDR3 reads CSATPGGSSYEQYF. CDR3 DNA: TGCAGTGCTACTCCGGGCGGGAGCTCCTACGAGCAGTACTTC.

The V call is TRBV7-2, the J call TRBJ2-7; D is perhaps TRBD2 (5 bases). Germline CDR1 and CDR2: SGHTA and FQGNSA. CDR3 length: 15 amino acids. Trimming took 5 bases from V and 2 from J, leaving 16 bases between them. The CDR3 DNA is TGTGCCAGCAGCCCTTTCAGCGAGGGCCCCTACGAGCAGTACTTC. This codes for CASSPFSEGPYEQYF.

The sample holds a few counts of this clonotype. This sequence joins TRBV20-1 and TRBJ2-1, with a tentative D call TRBD2 (6 bases). Looked up from germline, CDR1 is DFQATT and CDR2 is SNEGSKA (reference sequence). The ends were cut back, 5 bases at V and 2 bases at J, with 19 bases in the middle. The CDR3 loop spans 16 amino acids. This CDR3 reads CSAALNLRETYNEQFF. The CDR3 region has the DNA TGCAGTGCTGCCCTTAATTTGCGGGAAACCTACAATGAGCAGTTCTTC.

V is TRBV5-6 and J is TRBJ2-6, with 7 bases lining up with TRBD2. The V and J ends lost 6 bases and 2 bases, in that order; junction bases with no gene match: 5. In germline, CDR1 is SGHDT, CDR2 YYEEEE. The length of the CDR3 is 15 residues. CDR3 sequence reads: CASTLRGAGANVLTF. The CDR3 DNA follows: TGTGCCAGCACCCTCCGGGGGGCTGGGGCCAACGTCCTGACTTTC.

This clonotype was detected ten times or more. The V gene is TRBV28, the J gene TRBJ2-2, with D possibly TRBD1 on 5 matching bases. Germline CDR1 is MDHEN and CDR2 is SYDVKM. Deletions cut 3 bases from V and 0 bases from J, with 5 bases between. The CDR3 length is 14 residues. CDR3 sequence (DNA): TGTGCCAGCAGTTTGACAGCGAACACCGGGGAGCTGTTTTTT. Its protein product is CASSLTANTGELFF.

This clonotype came up a few times. This chain connects TRBV24-1 to TRBJ2-1, with D unclear. The CDR3 loop spans 13 amino acids. V lost 4 bases and J lost 10, with 13 bases in between. CDR1 and CDR2 from the germline V gene are KGHDR and SFDVKD. CDR3 nucleotide sequence: TGTGCCACCAGTGAATCGGGTAAATGGGAGCAGTTCTTC. Amino acids: CATSESGKWEQFF.

The chain carries TRBV6-4 and TRBJ2-1; D may match TRBD1 or TRBD2 (6 bases each). Trimming removed 3 bases at V and 2 bases at J, with 14 bases between. CDR1 MRHNA and CDR2 SNTAGT come from the germline V gene. The CDR3 is made up of 16 amino acids. The CDR3 loop reads CASSDDSRGPYNEQFF. As DNA, the CDR3 is TGTGCCAGCAGTGATGACAGTCGGGGGCCCTACAATGAGCAGTTCTTC.

This rearrangement joins TRBV15 to TRBJ1-2, with D perhaps TRBD1 (5 bases). Germline-derived CDR1 and CDR2 are LNHNV and YYDKDF (reference sequence). Trimming cost V 6 bases and J 3 bases, with 14 bases left between them. This CDR3 comprises 14 residues. For the CDR3, the DNA is TGTGCCACCAGTGGCCCTGGGACTGACTATGGCTACACCTTC. Its protein product is CATSGPGTDYGYTF.

This clonotype appeared a few times. V gene TRBV19 combines with J gene TRBJ2-1, with D perhaps matching TRBD2 (5 bases). Trimming removed 1 base from V and 5 bases from J, with 9 bases in between. Germline CDR1 LNHDA, CDR2 SQIVND (reference sequence). The CDR3 loop spans 14 amino acids. CDR3 DNA: TGTGCCAGTAGTATAGCGGGAACTAACAATGAGCAGTTCTTC. Its translation is CASSIAGTNNEQFF.

This clonotype has a handful of counts. The rearrangement links TRBV7-8 to TRBJ2-2; no clear D gene. Trimming cost V 4 bases and J 8 bases, with 11 bases left between them. The CDR3 extends over 13 amino acids. Germline CDR1 and CDR2: SGHVS and FQNEAQ. This chain's CDR3 is CASSSARAGELFF. DNA of the CDR3: TGTGCCAGCAGCTCCGCTCGCGCGGGGGAGCTGTTTTTT. Full variable domain (outside the CDR3, taken from reference TRBV7-8 and TRBJ2-2): GAGVSQSPRYKVAKRGQDVALRCDPISGHVSLFWYQQALGQGPEFLTYFQNEAQLDKSGLPSDRFFAERPEGSVSTLKIQRTQQEDSAVYLCASSSARAGELFFGEGSRLTVL.

On this clonotype itself: Just one base apart from a much larger clone, this may be a read error. The V and J genes are TRBV11-2 and TRBJ1-5; 7 bases agree with TRBD1. The CDR3 spans 14 residues. The germline CDR1 and CDR2 sequences are SGHAT and FQNNGV. The CDR3 here is CVSSQGQLNQPQHF. The CDR3 nucleotides are TGTGTCAGCAGCCAGGGACAGCTCAATCAGCCCCAGCATTTT.

This clonotype was detected a few times. V and J are TRBV7-2 and TRBJ1-1; perhaps TRBD1 as D (6 bases). V lost 3 bases and J lost 3, with 11 bases in between. Per germline, CDR1 SGHTA and CDR2 FQGNSA. The CDR3 is 14 residues long. CDR3 residues: CASSLNRVHTEAFF. CDR3 in DNA: TGTGCCAGCAGCTTGAACAGGGTTCACACTGAAGCTTTCTTT.

The chain links TRBV28 to TRBJ2-4; D might be TRBD2 (5 bases). Trimming stripped 2 bases from V and 7 bases from J, with 15 bases between. This CDR3 contains 15 residues. CDR1 is MDHEN and CDR2 is SYDVKM in the germline V gene. The CDR3 DNA follows: TGTGCCAGCAGTTTACCAGGCCCCCCGGGGAACATTCAGTACTTC. Its protein is CASSLPGPPGNIQYF.

This clonotype was counted only a few times. V and J are TRBV7-2 and TRBJ1-5; tentative D call: TRBD1 (5 bases). CDR1 is SGHTA, CDR2 FQGNSA, per germline. The CDR3 has 16 amino acids. Trimming removed 3 bases at V and 2 bases at J, with 14 bases between. The CDR3: CASSLSGGEGNQPQHF. The CDR3 DNA sequence: TGTGCCAGCAGCTTGAGTGGGGGAGAGGGCAATCAGCCCCAGCATTTT.

This clonotype was detected only a few times. The chain employs TRBV7-9 and TRBJ2-3; possibly TRBD2 for D (6 bases). CDR1 and CDR2 from the germline V gene are SEHNR and FQNEAQ (reference sequence). The CDR3 is made up of 13 amino acids. The germline V and J ends were trimmed by 7 bases and 4 bases, with 12 bases remaining between them. The CDR3 DNA follows: TGTGCCAGCACGGGGACTCCACCAGATACGCAGTATTTT. Translated, it gives CASTGTPPDTQYF.

The chain recombines TRBV20-1 with TRBJ2-7, with TRBD1 matching 8 bases. The V gene end was trimmed by 5 bases and the J gene end by 3 bases; junction bases not matched to a gene: 15. CDR1 is DFQATT and CDR2 is SNEGSKA in the germline V gene (reference sequence). The CDR3 totals 16 residues. The CDR3 region is CSAAEPRTGIFYEQYF. As DNA, the CDR3 is TGCAGTGCTGCAGAACCAAGGACAGGGATTTTCTACGAGCAGTACTTC.

In its sample, this clonotype was seen many times. The rearrangement uses TRBV4-1 and TRBJ2-1; D is perhaps TRBD2 (6 bases). Between the trimmed V and J ends, which lost 1 base and 10 bases, there was a span of 14 bases. Germline CDR1 reads MGHRA; CDR2 reads YSYEKL. The CDR3 spans 14 residues. Here the CDR3 reads CASSQATSRYEQFF. CDR3 nucleotide sequence: TGCGCCAGCAGCCAAGCGACTAGTCGTTACGAGCAGTTCTTC.

Here the CDR3 reads CASSLVSAASSYNEQFF. CDR3 DNA: TGTGCCAGCAGCTTAGTCTCAGCCGCAAGCTCCTACAATGAGCAGTTCTTC. The chain uses TRBV7-2 and TRBJ2-1, with D unresolved. The germline gives CDR1 SGHTA, CDR2 FQGNSA. Between the trimmed V and J ends, which lost 1 base and 0 bases, there was a span of 13 bases. This CDR3 has 17 amino acids.

V is TRBV6-5 and J is TRBJ2-7; weak D call: TRBD1 (6 bases). Trimming pared 6 bases from V and 3 bases from J, leaving 6 bases between. The CDR3 spans 11 residues. CDR1 MNHEY and CDR2 SVGAGI come from the germline V gene. The CDR3 here is CASRTGYEQYF. The CDR3 DNA reads TGTGCCAGCAGGACAGGCTACGAGCAGTACTTC.

This clonotype occurred once. This sequence joins TRBV6-5 and TRBJ1-2; 8 nucleotides agree with TRBD1. This CDR3 region has 14 residues. The germline V gene encodes CDR1 MNHEY and CDR2 SVGAGI. V trimming: 2 bases; J trimming: 4 bases; junction bases outside the gene matches: 3. The CDR3 is CASSYGQGSYGYTF. As DNA, the CDR3 is TGTGCCAGCAGTTACGGACAGGGAAGCTATGGCTACACCTTC.

The chain recombines TRBV2 with TRBJ2-7; TRBD1 aligns across 8 bases. The J segment lost 5 bases and the V segment lost 10 bases, leaving 4 bases of the junction unmatched. CDR1 is SNHLY, CDR2 FYNNEI, per germline. The CDR3 is made up of 11 amino acids. In DNA, the CDR3 is TGTGCCACCGAGGACAGGGACGAGCAGTACTTC. It translates to CATEDRDEQYF.

The CDR3 protein is CSDSPGTTGNEQFF. CDR3 coding DNA: TGCAGTGATTCCCCCGGGACTACTGGCAATGAGCAGTTCTTC. The chain employs TRBV20-1 and TRBJ2-1, with 7 bases lining up with TRBD2. This CDR3 contains 14 residues. Trimming cost V 7 bases and J 6 bases; bases outside gene matches: 12. Germline loops: CDR1 DFQATT, CDR2 SNEGSKA (reference sequence).

The table lists this clonotype with a few counts. The chain employs TRBV6-2 or TRBV6-3 and TRBJ2-1; tentatively, D is TRBD1 or TRBD2 (5 bases each). Trimming removed 8 bases at V and 4 bases at J, with 9 bases between. The CDR3 has 12 residues. The V gene's germline CDR1 is MNHEY and CDR2 SVGEGT. CDR3 DNA sequence: TGTGCCAGCCTGGGACGGTACAATGAGCAGTTCTTC. Translated: CASLGRYNEQFF.